Each of the 10 T cell receptor beta chains below was sequenced from the same sample in a study of cytomegalovirus exposure and HLA in healthy donors. PCR primers comprised 60 Vbeta and 13 Jbeta primers. The repertoire was sequenced with immunoSEQ multiplex PCR; TCRdb's copy has only in-frame clones and lacks some. The profile shows approximately 110,000 clones, around 70% of them singletons. The sample consisted of PBMCs. The receptors shown here come from a man in his forties in good health and CMV-seropositive.

This chain joins TRBV6-5 and TRBJ1-2; D not resolved. This CDR3 has 14 amino acids. Germline lookup yields CDR1 MNHEY and CDR2 SVGAGI. V was pared by 6 bases and J by 2 bases, with 13 bases between. The CDR3 sequence is CASRATRYNYGYTF. The CDR3 DNA is TGTGCCAGCAGGGCCACGAGGTACAACTATGGCTACACCTTC.

This sequence joins TRBV6-1 and TRBJ2-2; 8 positions agree with TRBD2. Germline V lookup: CDR1 MNHNS, CDR2 SASEGT. The junction had 7 bases not matched to a gene; V was cut back by 0 bases and J by 7 bases. The CDR3 is 16 amino acids. The CDR3 sequence is CASSEAFGLAGGELFF. In DNA, the CDR3 is TGTGCCAGCAGTGAAGCCTTCGGACTAGCAGGCGGGGAGCTGTTTTTT.

This clone was found a few times. V and J are TRBV5-6 and TRBJ2-7; 7 bases align to TRBD2. Germline V gives CDR1 SGHDT, CDR2 YYEEEE. Germline trimming cut 6 bases from V and 0 bases from J; bases unmatched to any gene: 3. The CDR3 extends over 13 amino acids. CDR3 amino acids: CASTRTSSYEQYF. The CDR3 DNA is TGTGCCAGCACCCGGACTAGCTCCTACGAGCAGTACTTC.

The rearrangement joins TRBV18 to TRBJ1-1; 8 bases map to TRBD1. J was trimmed by 5 bases and V by 3 bases; bases with no gene match: 8. The CDR3 extends over 15 amino acids. Germline V gives CDR1 KGHSH, CDR2 LQKENI. The CDR3 DNA reads as TGTGCCAGCTCACCCAATGGACAGGGCGGGACTGAAGCTTTCTTT. This encodes CASSPNGQGGTEAFF. The entire variable domain, with the rest obtained from reference TRBV18 and TRBJ1-1, is as follows: NAGVMQNPRHLVRRRGQEARLRCSPMKGHSHVYWYRQLPEEGLKFMVYLQKENIIDESGMPKERFSAEFPKEGPSILRIQQVVRGDSAAYFCASSPNGQGGTEAFFGQGTRLTVV.

The genes are TRBV19 and TRBJ2-1; 7 bases match TRBD2. Germline CDR1 LNHDA, CDR2 SQIVND (reference sequence). CDR3 length: 16 residues. V was pared by 5 bases and J by 8 bases, with 15 bases of the junction left unmatched. CDR3 DNA: TGTGCCAGTAGTCAACGACTAGCAGCCCCTTCCGATGAGCAGTTCTTC. This translates into CASSQRLAAPSDEQFF.

V usage is TRBV9 and J usage is TRBJ1-3, with TRBD1 matching 9 bases. The CDR3 contains 16 residues. CDR1 and CDR2 (germline): SGDLS, YYNGEE. V shed 3 bases, J shed 2 bases, and the junction held 6 bases outside the gene matches. The CDR3 coding sequence is TGTGCCAGCAGCGAAAGACAGGGGGAGGCTGGAAACACCATATATTTT. Protein: CASSERQGEAGNTIYF.

The chain has TRBV2 and TRBJ2-7, with a tentative D call TRBD2 (5 bases). V was cut by 3 bases and J by 3 bases, with 9 bases left in between. The CDR3 length is 13 residues. Looked up from germline, CDR1 is SNHLY and CDR2 is FYNNEI. In DNA form, the CDR3 reads TGTGCCAGCAGTGACGACTACCACTACGAGCAGTACGTC. Translation: CASSDDYHYEQYV.

The chain employs TRBV6-7 and TRBJ1-2; 7 bases align to TRBD1. TRBV6-7 is flagged as an ORF with uncertain function. V lost 5 bases, J lost 8 bases, and 23 bases stayed unmatched. The CDR3 is 18 amino acids. This CDR3 is CASSGIRDQGTALEGYTF. The CDR3 DNA is TGTGCCAGCAGTGGGATCAGGGACCAAGGGACAGCCTTAGAAGGCTACACCTTC.

This clone has just a few counts. This CDR3 is CASSVGGSVETQYF. For the CDR3, the DNA is TGTGCCAGCAGCGTAGGGGGTAGCGTTGAGACCCAGTACTTC. This chain joins TRBV9 and TRBJ2-5, with D possibly matching TRBD2 (5 bases). There are 14 residues in the CDR3. Deletions cut 0 bases from V and 5 bases from J, with 11 bases between. CDR1 is SGDLS, CDR2 YYNGEE, per germline.

The V call is TRBV2, the J call TRBJ1-1; TRBD1 agrees at 7 bases. The ends lost 6 bases at V and 2 bases at J; junction bases unmatched: 6. This CDR3 spans 14 amino acids. Germline V gene data show CDR1 as SNHLY and CDR2 as FYNNEI. CDR3 sequence (DNA): TGTGCCAGCAGGGGGGACAGATTTAACACTGAAGCTTTCTTT. Encoded protein: CASRGDRFNTEAFF.